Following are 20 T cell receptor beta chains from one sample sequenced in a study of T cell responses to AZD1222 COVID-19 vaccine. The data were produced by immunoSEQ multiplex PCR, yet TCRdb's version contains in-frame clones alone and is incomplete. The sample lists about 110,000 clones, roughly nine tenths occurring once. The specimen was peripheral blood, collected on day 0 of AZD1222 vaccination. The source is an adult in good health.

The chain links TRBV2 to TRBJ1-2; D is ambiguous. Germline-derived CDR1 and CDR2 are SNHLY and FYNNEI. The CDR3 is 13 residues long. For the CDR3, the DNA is TGTGCTAAGCAGGAGGAAGGAGACTATGGCTACACCTTC. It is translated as CAKQEEGDYGYTF.

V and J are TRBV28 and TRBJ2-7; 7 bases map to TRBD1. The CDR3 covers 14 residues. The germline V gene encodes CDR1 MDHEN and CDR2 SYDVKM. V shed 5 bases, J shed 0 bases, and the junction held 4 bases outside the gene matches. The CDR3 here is CASSRQGYSYEQYF. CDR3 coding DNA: TGTGCCAGCAGTCGACAGGGTTACTCCTACGAGCAGTACTTC.

CDR3 amino acids: CASSKTGEASPLHF. In nucleotides, the CDR3 is TGTGCCAGTAGTAAAACAGGAGAAGCCTCACCCCTCCACTTT. V usage is TRBV19 and J usage is TRBJ1-6; tentatively, D is TRBD1 (5 bases). Trimming took 4 bases from V and 10 from J, leaving 14 bases between them. The CDR3 has 14 amino acids. In germline, CDR1 is LNHDA, CDR2 SQIVND (reference sequence).

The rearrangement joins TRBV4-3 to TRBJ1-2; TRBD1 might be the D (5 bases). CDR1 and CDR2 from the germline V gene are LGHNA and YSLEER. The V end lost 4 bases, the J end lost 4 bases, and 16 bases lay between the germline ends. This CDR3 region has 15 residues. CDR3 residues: CASSPNAGGGYGYTF. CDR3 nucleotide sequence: TGCGCCAGCAGCCCAAACGCGGGGGGTGGCTATGGCTACACCTTC.

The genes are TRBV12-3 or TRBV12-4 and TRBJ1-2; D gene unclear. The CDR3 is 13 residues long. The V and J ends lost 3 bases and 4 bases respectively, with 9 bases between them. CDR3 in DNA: TGTGCCAGCAGTTTTGCCGCAGGCTATGGCTACACCTTC. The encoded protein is CASSFAAGYGYTF.

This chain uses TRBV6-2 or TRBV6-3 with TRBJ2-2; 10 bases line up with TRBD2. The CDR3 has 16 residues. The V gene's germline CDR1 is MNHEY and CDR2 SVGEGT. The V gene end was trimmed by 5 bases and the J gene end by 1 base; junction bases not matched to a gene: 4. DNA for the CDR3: TGTGCCAGCAGTCGCATAGCGGGAGGGAACACCGGGGAGCTGTTTTTT. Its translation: CASSRIAGGNTGELFF.

Here the CDR3 reads CASSNDYEQYF. CDR3 nucleotides: TGCGCCAGCAGTAACGATTACGAGCAGTACTTC. The rearrangement links TRBV10-2 to TRBJ2-7, with D unclear. Trimming took off 5 bases at V and 4 bases at J, with 6 bases between the two ends. The CDR3 has 11 residues. The germline gives CDR1 WSHSY, CDR2 SAAADI.

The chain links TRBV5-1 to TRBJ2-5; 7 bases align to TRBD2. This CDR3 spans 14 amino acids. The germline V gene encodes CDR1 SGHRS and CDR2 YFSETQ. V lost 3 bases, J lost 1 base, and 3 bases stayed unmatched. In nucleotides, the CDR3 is TGCGCCAGCAGCTCCGGGACTACCCAAGAGACCCAGTACTTC. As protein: CASSSGTTQETQYF.

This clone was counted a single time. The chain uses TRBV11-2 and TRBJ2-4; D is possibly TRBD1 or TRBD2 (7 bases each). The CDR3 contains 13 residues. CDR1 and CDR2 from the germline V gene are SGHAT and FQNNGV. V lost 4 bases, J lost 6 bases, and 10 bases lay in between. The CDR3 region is CASSSGGGNIQYF. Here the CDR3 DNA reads TGTGCCAGCAGCTCAGGGGGGGGAAACATTCAGTACTTC.

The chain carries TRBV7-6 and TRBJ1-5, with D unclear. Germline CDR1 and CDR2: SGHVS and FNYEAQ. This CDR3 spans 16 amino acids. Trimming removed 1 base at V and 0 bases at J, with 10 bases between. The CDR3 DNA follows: TGTGCCAGCAGCTTAGAACCAGCTTATAGCAATCAGCCCCAGCATTTT. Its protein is CASSLEPAYSNQPQHF.

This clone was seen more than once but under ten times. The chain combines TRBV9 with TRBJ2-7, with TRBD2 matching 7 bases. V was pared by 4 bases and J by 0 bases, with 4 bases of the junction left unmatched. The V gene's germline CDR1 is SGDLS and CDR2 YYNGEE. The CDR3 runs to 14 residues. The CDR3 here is CASSPLAASYEQYF. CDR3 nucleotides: TGTGCCAGCAGCCCTCTAGCGGCCTCCTACGAGCAGTACTTC.

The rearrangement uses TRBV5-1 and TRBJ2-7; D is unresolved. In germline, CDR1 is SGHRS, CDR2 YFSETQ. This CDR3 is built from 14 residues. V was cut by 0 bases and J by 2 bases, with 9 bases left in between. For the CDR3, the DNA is TGCGCCAGCAGCTTGGCGCTAGGAGCCTACGAGCAGTACTTC. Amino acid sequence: CASSLALGAYEQYF.

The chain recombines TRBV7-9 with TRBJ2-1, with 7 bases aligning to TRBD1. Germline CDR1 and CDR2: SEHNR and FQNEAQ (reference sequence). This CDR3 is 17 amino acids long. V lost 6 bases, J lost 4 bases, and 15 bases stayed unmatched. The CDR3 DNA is TGTGCCAGCAGAAACCCGGGCGACAGGGTCGGTTACAATGAGCAGTTCTTC. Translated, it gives CASRNPGDRVGYNEQFF. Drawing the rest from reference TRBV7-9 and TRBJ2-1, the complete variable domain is DTGVSQNPRHKITKRGQNVTFRCDPISEHNRLYWYRQTLGQGPEFLTYFQNEAQLEKSRLLSDRFSAERPKGSFSTLEIQRTEQGDSAMYLCASRNPGDRVGYNEQFFGPGTRLTVL.

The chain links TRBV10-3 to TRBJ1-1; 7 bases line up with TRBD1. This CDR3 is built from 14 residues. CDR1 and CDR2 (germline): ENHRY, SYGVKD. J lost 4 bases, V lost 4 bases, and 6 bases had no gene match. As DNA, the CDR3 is TGTGCCATCAGTGCGCGGACAGGCGCCACTGAAGCTTTCTTT. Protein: CAISARTGATEAFF.

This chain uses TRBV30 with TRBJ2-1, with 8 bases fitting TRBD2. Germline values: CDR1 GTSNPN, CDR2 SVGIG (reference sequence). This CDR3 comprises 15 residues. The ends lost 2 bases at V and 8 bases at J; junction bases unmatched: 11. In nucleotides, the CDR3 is TGTGCCTGGAGTATAATCGGGGGGGCCGTAGATGAGCAGTTCTTC. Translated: CAWSIIGGAVDEQFF.

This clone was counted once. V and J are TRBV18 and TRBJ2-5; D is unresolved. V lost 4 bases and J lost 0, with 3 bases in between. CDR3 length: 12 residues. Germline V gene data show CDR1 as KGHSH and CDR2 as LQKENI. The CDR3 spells CASSQDQETQYF. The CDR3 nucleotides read TGTGCCAGCTCACAGGACCAAGAGACCCAGTACTTC.

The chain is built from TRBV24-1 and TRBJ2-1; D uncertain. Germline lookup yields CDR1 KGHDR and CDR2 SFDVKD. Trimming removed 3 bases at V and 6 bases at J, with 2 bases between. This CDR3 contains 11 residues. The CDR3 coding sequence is TGTGCCACCAGTGATCGCAATGAGCAGTTCTTC. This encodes CATSDRNEQFF.

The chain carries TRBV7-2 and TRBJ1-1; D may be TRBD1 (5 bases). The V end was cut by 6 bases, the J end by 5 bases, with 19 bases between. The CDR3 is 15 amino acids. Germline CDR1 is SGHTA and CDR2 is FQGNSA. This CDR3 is CASRSAGAGYTEAFF. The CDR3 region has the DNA TGTGCCAGCAGATCCGCTGGGGCAGGGTATACTGAAGCTTTCTTT.

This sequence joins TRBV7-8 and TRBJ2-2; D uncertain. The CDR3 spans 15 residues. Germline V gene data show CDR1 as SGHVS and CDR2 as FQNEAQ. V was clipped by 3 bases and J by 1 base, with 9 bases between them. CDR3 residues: CASSLLLQNTGELFF. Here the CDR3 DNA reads TGTGCCAGCAGCTTGCTACTCCAGAACACCGGGGAGCTGTTTTTT.

CDR3 DNA sequence: TGTGCCAGCAGTCAAACAGGGGGTTTGGGAAACACCATATATTTT. Translated: CASSQTGGLGNTIYF. The chain uses TRBV6-5 and TRBJ1-3; 8 nucleotides match TRBD1. CDR3 length: 15 amino acids. Germline lookup yields CDR1 MNHEY and CDR2 SVGAGI. The V and J ends lost 5 bases and 4 bases, in that order; junction bases with no gene match: 7.